These T cell receptor beta chains were read from a single sample in a study of blood T cell repertoires in COVID-19. The repertoire was sequenced with immunoSEQ multiplex PCR; TCRdb's copy has only in-frame clones and lacks some. The profile shows 150,000 to 200,000 clones, 80% of them singletons. Input material: peripheral blood. All receptors come from a man in his fifties or sixties with acute or convalescent COVID-19. Each CDR3 is given without its conserved first and last residue. A clone size is listed for some rows: how often the clone was seen (once, few, many), or a class if it is expanded.

clone size	V gene	J gene	CDR3 protein
.	TRBV19	TRBJ2-2	ASSISVGRNTGELF
.	TRBV10-1	TRBJ2-5	ASSEWTGEETQY
.	TRBV3-1/TRBV3-2	TRBJ2-2	ASSLAQGNTGELF
.	TRBV9	TRBJ2-7	ASSPQPGLATYEQY
.	TRBV4-1	TRBJ1-1	ASSAPTGTEAF
.	TRBV30	TRBJ1-2	AWLRRDNGYT
.	TRBV6-5	TRBJ2-5	ASSYSLGGAGTQY
.	TRBV19	TRBJ1-1	ASTPSASGAEAF
.	TRBV5-1	TRBJ2-7	ASSLEGRGAAYEQY
.	TRBV6-5	TRBJ2-3	ASRDNGQGTDTQY
few	TRBV25-1	TRBJ2-2	ASSDPGRDTGELF
.	TRBV11-2	TRBJ1-1	ASSLYQATEAF
.	TRBV6-5	TRBJ1-2	ASTEWGGPYGYT
.	TRBV12-5	TRBJ2-1	ASAPVIYNEQF
.	TRBV19	TRBJ2-7	ASSATGGVYEQY
.	TRBV6-1	TRBJ1-5	ASSGTVGHAPAGNQPQH
.	TRBV19	TRBJ2-3	ASRPDRTSTDTQY
.	TRBV5-1	TRBJ2-5	ASSTNPGLAVQETQY
.	TRBV21-1	TRBJ2-3	ASSKVRTDTQY
.	TRBV27	TRBJ1-5	ASSLIGGYSNQPQH
.	TRBV18	TRBJ2-1	ASSPAGGPGEQF
.	TRBV4-2	TRBJ2-1	ASSQGGTGDEKF
.	TRBV12-5	TRBJ2-1	ASAFDSYNEQF
.	TRBV5-4	TRBJ2-5	ASSLTSWETQY
.	TRBV19	TRBJ2-7	ASSTPKWQGSSYEQY
.	TRBV5-1	TRBJ1-2	ASSLTREGYT
.	TRBV6-6	TRBJ1-2	ASSYSRQNYGYT
.	TRBV6-5	TRBJ2-5	ASTRSGGALETQY
.	TRBV6-5	TRBJ2-1	ASSYVAGNEQF
few	TRBV6-6	TRBJ1-4	ASSYVTGTTNEKLF
.	TRBV19	TRBJ2-2	ASSIVSGVAGELF
.	TRBV24-1	TRBJ1-2	ATSDPRRGRYGYT
once	TRBV5-1	TRBJ1-2	ASSLGGTNGYT
.	TRBV6-5	TRBJ1-5	ASSPRGGRPQH
once	TRBV19	TRBJ2-2	ASSITAGGYTGELF
.	TRBV14	TRBJ1-2	ASSQALRTGAGGYT
.	TRBV7-3	TRBJ2-1	ASSPLGSGISNEQF
.	TRBV6-4	TRBJ2-2	ASQGITGELF
once	TRBV3-1/TRBV3-2	TRBJ1-1	ASSQGTGVNTEAF
.	TRBV10-2	TRBJ2-3	ASSVRLTDTQY
.	TRBV7-2	TRBJ2-7	ASSLAPGGPLSYEQY
.	TRBV6-1	TRBJ1-2	ASSEQPRLLEQGSYGYT
.	TRBV7-8	TRBJ1-2	ASSQARGSNGYT
.	TRBV3-1/TRBV3-2	TRBJ2-4	ASSQVTSLSALAKNIQY
once	TRBV3-1/TRBV3-2	TRBJ1-1	ASSQYRGSEAF
.	TRBV11-2	TRBJ2-2	ASSLQGGNTGELF
.	TRBV27	TRBJ2-1	ASRRREGIEQF
.	TRBV5-1	TRBJ2-7	ASSLGQGVPYEQY
few	TRBV7-9	TRBJ2-1	ASSLSRGSYNEQF
.	TRBV12-3/TRBV12-4	TRBJ1-6	ASSSYSPLH
.	TRBV10-2	TRBJ2-7	ASSSGTGKYEQY
.	TRBV18	TRBJ1-5	ASSPTGFGNQPQH
.	TRBV7-9	TRBJ1-5	AREVAGTGGKWEDQPQH
few	TRBV6-4	TRBJ2-3	ASSDLGLPSDTQY
.	TRBV7-3	TRBJ2-1	ASSLTGSSRDEQF
.	TRBV6-6	TRBJ1-2	ASSPGGRGEDGGVYGYT
.	TRBV3-1/TRBV3-2	TRBJ2-1	ASSQSPVEQF
.	TRBV14	TRBJ1-1	ASSQAGLGTEAF